The rows below give T cell receptor beta chains drawn from one sample of a study of Graves' ophthalmopathy and Graves' hyperthyroidism. MiXCR, run by TCRdb on the multiplex PCR reads, gives a single entry per CDR3 protein. The table has under 800,000 distinct CDR3 sequences, 22% seen once. The sequenced material came from peripheral blood. These receptors originate from a woman between 18 and 30 years old with stable Graves' hyperthyroidism. Some clones in this sample may be carry-over from other donors' samples. The CDR3 runs from the conserved cysteine through the conserved F or W. The order of the fields is clone size, V gene, J gene, D gene, CDR3 protein, CDR3 DNA. The D gene is left open where the match is weak. Expanded clones get a size class; other rows say once, few or many, or leave the size out.

>.|TRBV7-3|TRBJ2-2|.
CASSFALGTGELFF
TGTGCCAGCAGCTTCGCCTTGGGAACCGGGGAGCTGTTTTTT
>.|TRBV7-2|TRBJ1-1|.
CASSLDAVSTEAFF
TGTGCCAGCAGCTTGGACGCTGTGAGCACTGAAGCTTTCTTT
>many|TRBV5-1|TRBJ2-2|TRBD1
CASRWTGNTGELFF
TGCGCCAGCAGGTGGACAGGGAACACCGGGGAGCTGTTTTTT
>many|TRBV2|TRBJ1-5|.
CASSEAGRWNQPQHF
TGTGCCAGCAGTGAAGCTGGCAGGTGGAATCAGCCCCAGCATTTT
>many|TRBV25-1|TRBJ2-7|TRBD1
CASSGQGAAASYEQYF
TGTGCCAGCAGTGGACAGGGGGCCGCGGCTTCCTACGAGCAGTACTTC
>few|TRBV18|TRBJ2-7|.
CASSPFEFQTYEQYF
TGTGCCAGCTCACCCTTTGAATTCCAAACCTACGAGCAGTACTTC
>few|TRBV20-1|TRBJ2-7|.
CSAHKTESYEQYF
TGCAGTGCTCACAAGACGGAATCCTACGAGCAGTACTTC
>few|TRBV18|TRBJ2-6|.
CASSPPGGPGANVLTF
TGTGCCAGCTCACCACCTGGGGGTCCCGGGGCCAACGTCCTGACTTTC
>few|TRBV19|TRBJ2-5|TRBD1
CASSMGQPQETQYF
TGTGCCAGTAGTATGGGACAGCCTCAAGAGACCCAGTACTTC
>many|TRBV20-1|TRBJ2-5|.
CSAREGSGETQYF
TGCAGTGCTAGGGAGGGTAGTGGGGAGACCCAGTACTTC
>many|TRBV11-2|TRBJ2-5|.
CASSPQQETQYF
TGTGCCAGCAGTCCTCAACAAGAGACCCAGTACTTC
>.|TRBV10-3|TRBJ2-7|.
CAISEGGPYEQYF
TGTGCCATCTCTGAAGGGGGTCCCTACGAGCAGTACTTC
>many|TRBV7-6|TRBJ1-6|.
CASSQTMRNSPLHF
TGTGCCAGCAGCCAAACAATGCGGAATTCACCCCTCCACTTT
>many|TRBV12-3/TRBV12-4|TRBJ1-3|.
CASSLRQNSGNTIYF
TGTGCCAGCAGTTTACGGCAGAACTCTGGAAACACCATATATTTT
>.|TRBV6-2/TRBV6-3|TRBJ2-5|TRBD2
CASSPDLGLAQTGTQYF
TGTGCCAGCAGTCCAGACCTGGGACTAGCGCAGACAGGGACCCAGTACTTC
>.|TRBV7-8|TRBJ2-2|TRBD1
CASSLSRQGAFTGELFF
TGTGCCAGCAGCTTAAGCCGGCAGGGGGCATTCACCGGGGAGCTGTTTTTT
>.|TRBV20-1|TRBJ2-2|.
CSARGGGRTGELFF
TGCAGTGCTAGAGGCGGGGGCAGGACCGGGGAGCTGTTTTTT
>many|TRBV5-6|TRBJ1-2|.
CASSLGTRTNYGYTF
TGTGCCAGCAGCTTGGGGACACGGACAAACTATGGCTACACCTTC
>many|TRBV28|TRBJ2-5|.
CASSFTGSGQETQYF
TGTGCCAGCAGTTTTACAGGGAGTGGGCAAGAGACCCAGTACTTC
>many|TRBV20-1|TRBJ2-7|.
CSARAGKAYEQYF
TGCAGTGCGCGGGCGGGGAAGGCCTACGAGCAGTACTTC
>few|TRBV20-1|TRBJ1-1|.
CSAREDEGTEAFF
TGCAGTGCTAGAGAGGATGAGGGGACTGAAGCTTTCTTT
>many|TRBV30|TRBJ1-5|.
CAWSAAWSQPQHF
TGTGCCTGGAGCGCAGCATGGAGCCAGCCCCAGCATTTT
>few|TRBV11-2|TRBJ2-4|TRBD1
CASSLASGQGENIKYF
TGTGCCAGCAGCTTAGCTAGTGGACAGGGGGAAAACATTAAGTACTTC